The 27 T cell receptor beta chains listed next were all sequenced from one sample in a study of OX40 agonist ivuxolimab in advanced cancers. Generated by immunoSEQ multiplex PCR, the TCRdb table keeps only in-frame clones and is missing some. Among 60,000 to 90,000 clones listed, 80% to 90% were seen once. The source was CD4+ or CD8+ T cells sorted from blood, collected in a trial of the OX40 agonist ivuxolimab. The receptors come from an adult with an advanced solid tumor such as melanoma, head and neck, liver or kidney cancer.

The V gene is TRBV5-4, the J gene TRBJ2-3, with TRBD1 as a possible D gene (5 bases). CDR3 length: 16 amino acids. The ends were cut back, 1 base at V and 4 bases at J, with 16 bases in the middle. Looked up from germline, CDR1 is SGHNT and CDR2 is YYREEE (reference sequence). This chain's CDR3 is CASSLIRAGYSDTQYF. The CDR3 DNA is TGTGCCAGCAGCTTGATTCGGGCAGGGTATTCAGATACGCAGTATTTT. The entire variable domain, with the rest obtained from reference TRBV5-4 and TRBJ2-3, is as follows: ETGVTQSPTHLIKTRGQQVTLRCSSQSGHNTVSWYQQALGQGPQFIFQYYREEENGRGNFPPRFSGLQFPNYSSELNVNALELDDSALYLCASSLIRAGYSDTQYFGPGTRLTVL.

This chain connects TRBV18 to TRBJ2-2; TRBD1 might be the D (6 bases). CDR3 length: 14 amino acids. V gave up 3 bases and J gave up 6 bases, with 11 bases separating them. Germline values: CDR1 KGHSH, CDR2 LQKENI. CDR3 nucleotide sequence: TGTGCCAGCTCACCCGCTACAGGGCCCGGGGAGCTGTTTTTT. Amino acids: CASSPATGPGELFF. The whole variable domain, remainder taken from reference TRBV18 and TRBJ2-2, is NAGVMQNPRHLVRRRGQEARLRCSPMKGHSHVYWYRQLPEEGLKFMVYLQKENIIDESGMPKERFSAEFPKEGPSILRIQQVVRGDSAAYFCASSPATGPGELFFGEGSRLTVL.

This chain uses TRBV19 with TRBJ2-5, with 14 bases lining up with TRBD2. This CDR3 comprises 16 residues. V lost 4 bases, J lost 2 bases, and 3 bases stayed unmatched. The germline V gene encodes CDR1 LNHDA and CDR2 SQIVND (reference sequence). CDR3 sequence (DNA): TGTGCCAGTAGTAGGGGACTAGCGGGGGCTCAAGAGACCCAGTACTTC. Protein product: CASSRGLAGAQETQYF. The variable domain in full, with the rest retrieved from reference TRBV19 and TRBJ2-5, is DGGITQSPKYLFRKEGQNVTLSCEQNLNHDAMYWYRQDPGQGLRLIYYSQIVNDFQKGDIAEGYSVSREKKESFPLTVTSAQKNPTAFYLCASSRGLAGAQETQYFGPGTRLLVL.

The rearrangement links TRBV14 to TRBJ1-5; 7 bases match TRBD1. J gave up 1 base and V 4 bases, and 4 bases lay outside the gene matches. The CDR3 is made up of 15 amino acids. The germline CDR1 and CDR2 sequences are SGHDN and FVKESK. The CDR3: CASSPGGTSNQPQHF. CDR3 coding DNA: TGTGCCAGCAGCCCAGGGGGGACAAGCAATCAGCCCCAGCATTTT.

The chain has TRBV6-1 and TRBJ1-1; D is uncertain. V shed 2 bases and J shed 8 bases, with 12 bases lying between them. Germline V gives CDR1 MNHNS, CDR2 SASEGT. The CDR3 totals 13 residues. CDR3 sequence (DNA): TGTGCCAGCAGTGAATCTGGGCGAGGGGAAGCTTTCTTT. This translates into CASSESGRGEAFF.

The rearrangement uses TRBV2 and TRBJ2-7; TRBD1 agrees at 10 bases. J lost 6 bases, V lost 7 bases, and 15 bases had no gene match. The germline CDR1 and CDR2 sequences are SNHLY and FYNNEI. The CDR3 contains 16 residues. CDR3 region: CASKLILGTGDSEQYF. In nucleotides, the CDR3 is TGTGCCAGCAAGTTGATTCTGGGGACAGGGGATTCCGAGCAGTACTTC.

The chain links TRBV28 to TRBJ2-3; a weak D match, TRBD2 (7 bases). Trimming cost V 10 bases and J 6 bases, with 14 bases left between them. Germline V gene data show CDR1 as MDHEN and CDR2 as SYDVKM. The CDR3 contains 12 residues. CDR3 loop: CATGGLHDTQYF. For the CDR3, the DNA is TGTGCCACCGGGGGGCTCCACGATACGCAGTATTTT.

The chain combines TRBV19 with TRBJ2-7; D might be TRBD1 (6 bases). The germline V gene has CDR1 LNHDA and CDR2 SQIVND (reference sequence). The CDR3 has 14 amino acids. The germline V and J ends were trimmed by 4 bases and 5 bases, with 15 bases remaining between them. The CDR3 here is CASSRTAARDEQYF. For the CDR3, the DNA is TGTGCCAGTAGTAGGACAGCAGCGAGGGACGAGCAGTACTTC.

The chain combines TRBV6-4 with TRBJ1-1; D gene ambiguous. V was shortened by 6 bases and J by 2 bases, with 10 bases between the two germline ends. Germline CDR1 reads MRHNA; CDR2 reads SNTAGT. This CDR3 is built from 13 residues. The DNA for the CDR3 is TGTGCCAGCAGCGCAGACGGTAACACTGAAGCTTTCTTT. As protein: CASSADGNTEAFF.

The chain is built from TRBV7-2 and TRBJ1-6; D gene ambiguous. CDR1 and CDR2 (germline): SGHTA, FQGNSA. With 6 bases removed from V and 9 bases from J, the gap between germline ends came to 15 bases. CDR3 length: 14 residues. CDR3 sequence (DNA): TGTGCCAGCAGTCCTTTGCGGGTCCGTTCACCCCTCCACTTT. It specifies CASSPLRVRSPLHF.

The V gene is TRBV7-2, the J gene TRBJ1-3; 7 bases agree with TRBD1. The V segment lost 5 bases and the J segment 4 bases; nucleotides outside the gene matches: 11. This CDR3 comprises 16 residues. Germline values: CDR1 SGHTA, CDR2 FQGNSA. Here the CDR3 DNA reads TGTGCCAGCAGCACTTCGACAGGGTTGGGGGGAAACACCATATATTTT. Protein sequence: CASSTSTGLGGNTIYF.

The chain employs TRBV30 and TRBJ2-2, with D hard to call. Deletions cut 0 bases from V and 7 bases from J, with 12 bases between. This CDR3 is 14 amino acids long. Germline V gene lookup returns CDR1 GTSNPN and CDR2 SVGIG (reference sequence). Here the CDR3 reads CAWSVIPRSGELFF. CDR3 sequence (DNA): TGTGCCTGGAGTGTAATACCAAGGAGCGGGGAGCTGTTTTTT. Complete variable domain (other parts from reference TRBV30 and TRBJ2-2): SQTIHQWPATLVQPVGSPLSLECTVEGTSNPNLYWYRQAAGRGLQLLFYSVGIGQISSEVPQNLSASRPQDRQFILSSKKLLLSDSGFYLCAWSVIPRSGELFFGEGSRLTVL.

The chain is built from TRBV30 and TRBJ1-1, with TRBD1 identical over 8 bases. The germline V gene has CDR1 GTSNPN and CDR2 SVGIG (reference sequence). The trim removed 3 bases at V and 3 bases at J, leaving 0 bases unmatched. The CDR3 is 12 residues long. CDR3 in amino acids: CAWRDRDTEAFF. CDR3 DNA sequence: TGTGCCTGGAGGGACAGGGACACTGAAGCTTTCTTT.

V usage is TRBV9 and J usage is TRBJ2-3; 10 nucleotides align to TRBD1. This CDR3 has 17 residues. Trimming at V came to 3 bases and at J to 4 bases, leaving 11 bases not matched to a gene. From germline, CDR1 is SGDLS and CDR2 YYNGEE. The CDR3 here is CASSDDRGPVLADTQYF. The CDR3 DNA reads as TGTGCCAGCAGCGATGACAGGGGGCCTGTACTGGCAGATACGCAGTATTTT.

The chain carries TRBV27 and TRBJ2-4; no definite D call. V dropped 5 bases and J dropped 7 bases, with 12 bases sitting between them. Per the germline V gene, CDR1 is MNHEY and CDR2 is SMNVEV (reference sequence). The CDR3 length is 13 residues. CDR3 protein: CASSGSSSNIQYF. CDR3 DNA sequence: TGTGCCAGCAGTGGATCGTCGAGTAACATTCAGTACTTC.

The V call is TRBV10-3, the J call TRBJ2-2, with D tentatively TRBD1 (7 bases). V was trimmed by 0 bases and J by 4 bases, leaving 12 bases between them. The CDR3 consists of 16 residues. CDR1 is ENHRY, CDR2 SYGVKD, per germline. As DNA, the CDR3 is TGTGCCATCAGTGAGTCCTACAGGGGAGGCACCGGGGAGCTGTTTTTT. Translation: CAISESYRGGTGELFF.

The rearrangement joins TRBV5-1 to TRBJ1-1, with unresolved D. V was clipped by 5 bases and J by 1 base, with 12 bases between them. CDR3 length: 14 amino acids. The germline CDR1 and CDR2 sequences are SGHRS and YFSETQ. The DNA for the CDR3 is TGCGCCAGCAGTCAGACGGCATCGAACACTGAAGCTTTCTTT. Protein: CASSQTASNTEAFF.

This clone was detected a few times. The V and J genes are TRBV4-1 and TRBJ2-7, with D perhaps TRBD2 (5 bases). There are 14 residues in the CDR3. V lost 1 base and J 3 bases, leaving 10 bases between the germline ends. Germline CDR1 MGHRA, CDR2 YSYEKL. The CDR3 DNA sequence: TGCGCCAGCAGCCAAGGTGGACTCCTCTACGAGCAGTACTTC. Translated, it gives CASSQGGLLYEQYF.

The chain recombines TRBV5-1 with TRBJ2-1, with D perhaps TRBD2 (6 bases). This CDR3 has 17 residues. The ends were cut back, 0 bases at V and 8 bases at J, with 21 bases in the middle. Germline V gene sequence: CDR1 SGHRS, CDR2 YFSETQ. The DNA of the CDR3 is TGCGCCAGCAGCTTGGTACGGGGGAGAAGTGGTACTGATGAGCAGTTCTTC. Translating gives CASSLVRGRSGTDEQFF.

The chain recombines TRBV9 with TRBJ1-6, with D maybe TRBD1 (5 bases). The CDR3 length is 15 residues. Looked up from germline, CDR1 is SGDLS and CDR2 is YYNGEE. With 0 bases removed from V and 9 bases from J, the gap between germline ends came to 13 bases. The CDR3 bases are TGTGCCAGCAGCGTAGGGTGGAGGGACGGTTCACCCCTCCACTTT. Protein: CASSVGWRDGSPLHF.

This clone showed up just once. The chain couples TRBV5-1 to TRBJ2-5; tentative D call: TRBD2 (6 bases). The CDR3 runs to 13 residues. V lost 0 bases and J 5 bases, leaving 8 bases between the germline ends. From germline, CDR1 is SGHRS and CDR2 YFSETQ. CDR3 coding DNA: TGCGCCAGCAGCTTGGGGGGAGGCGAGACCCAGTACTTC. Its protein is CASSLGGGETQYF. Using reference TRBV5-1 and TRBJ2-5 for the parts outside the CDR3, the full variable domain is KAGVTQTPRYLIKTRGQQVTLSCSPISGHRSVSWYQQTPGQGLQFLFEYFSETQRNKGNFPGRFSGRQFSNSRSEMNVSTLELGDSALYLCASSLGGGETQYFGPGTRLLVL.

The rearrangement joins TRBV11-3 to TRBJ1-1; TRBD1 agrees at 9 bases. V lost 0 bases to trimming and J lost 4 bases; unmatched junction nucleotides: 9. CDR1 and CDR2 (germline): SGHNT, YENEEA. The CDR3 is 17 residues long. The DNA of the CDR3 is TGTGCCAGCAGCTTAGATCCGCCGACAGGGGGAAGCACTGAAGCTTTCTTT. This sequence encodes CASSLDPPTGGSTEAFF.

The chain couples TRBV9 to TRBJ2-1; TRBD2 matches 12 bases. V shed 4 bases and J 4 bases; nucleotides not matched to a gene: 6. Germline CDR1 SGDLS, CDR2 YYNGEE. This CDR3 contains 16 residues. As DNA, the CDR3 is TGTGCCAGCAGCCCCCGACTAGCGGGAGCGTACAATGAGCAGTTCTTC. Residues: CASSPRLAGAYNEQFF.

The chain is built from TRBV6-6 and TRBJ2-5; weak D call: TRBD1 (6 bases). The germline gives CDR1 MNHNY, CDR2 SVGAGI (reference sequence). V was trimmed by 7 bases and J by 5 bases, leaving 17 bases between them. This CDR3 has 14 amino acids. The CDR3 is CASTYPGAQETQYF. The CDR3 DNA follows: TGTGCCAGCACCTATCCAGGGGCCCAGGAGACCCAGTACTTC.

The gene calls are TRBV2 and TRBJ1-1; D is unclear. Trimming cost V 9 bases and J 1 base, with 15 bases left between them. The CDR3 is made up of 14 amino acids. In germline, CDR1 is SNHLY, CDR2 FYNNEI. The CDR3 DNA is TGTGCCAGTAAGAGAGGGCTGGGGAACACTGAAGCTTTCTTT. It encodes CASKRGLGNTEAFF.

The gene calls are TRBV11-2 and TRBJ2-7; a possible D gene is TRBD1 (5 bases). CDR1 SGHAT and CDR2 FQNNGV come from the germline V gene. V was shortened by 2 bases and J by 4 bases, with 15 bases between the two germline ends. The CDR3 totals 15 residues. The CDR3 is CASSLSQAREYEQYF. The CDR3 nucleotides are TGTGCCAGCAGCTTAAGTCAAGCCAGGGAATACGAGCAGTACTTC. The variable domain in full, with the rest retrieved from reference TRBV11-2 and TRBJ2-7, is EAGVAQSPRYKIIEKRQSVAFWCNPISGHATLYWYQQILGQGPKLLIQFQNNGVVDDSQLPKDRFSAERLKGVDSTLKIQPAKLEDSAVYLCASSLSQAREYEQYFGPGTRLTVT.

This chain links TRBV18 with TRBJ1-4; 9 bases are shared with TRBD1. V trimming: 8 bases; J trimming: 3 bases; junction bases outside the gene matches: 7. CDR3 length: 15 residues. Per the germline V gene, CDR1 is KGHSH and CDR2 is LQKENI. The DNA for the CDR3 is TGTGCCAGCGCCCGGGACAGGGACCCTAATGAAAAACTGTTTTTT. The encoded protein is CASARDRDPNEKLFF.